Below, one T cell receptor beta chain is given with its context. Its antigen is unknown. Researchers ran immunoSEQ v3.0 at survey level. For each individual sample, sequencing targeted about 40,000-55,000 T-cell genomes. TCRdb's copy holds only in-frame clones and misses some; the assay was immunoSEQ multiplex PCR. The data hold approximately 7,200 clones, with about 70% observed a single time. The data stem from a study of long-term antiretroviral therapy in people with HIV. Study-level results: Diversity increased after ART yet remained lower than in transplant donor controls. Before ART, certain clones expanded, and these dominated the repertoire at all time points.

The germline V and J ends were trimmed by 0 bases and 0 bases, with 7 bases remaining between them. The CDR3 totals 15 residues. CDR1 is SGHTS, CDR2 YDEGEE, per germline. Sequences were derived from unsorted PBMCs, sampled approximately 11 months before starting antiretroviral therapy. The chain has TRBV5-8 and TRBJ1-5; D uncertain. This clonotype was obtained from a man in his forties or fifties with HIV. CDR3 coding DNA: TGTGCCAGCAGCTTGGGCAGTTATAGCAATCAGCCCCAGCATTTT. Its protein is CASSLGSYSNQPQHF.